The 7 T cell receptor beta chains below all came from one sample that was sequenced in a study of shared clonotypes between healthy human individuals. Using immunoSEQ multiplex PCR, the repertoire was profiled, and TCRdb retains in-frame clones only, with some absent. In the table there are approximately 480,000 clones, over 75% of which are singletons. Sequencing used PBMCs. These receptors all come from a woman aged 40-49 years in good health. Some clones in this sample may be carry-over from other donors' samples.

V usage is TRBV7-6 and J usage is TRBJ2-3, with unresolved D. CDR1 and CDR2 from the germline V gene are SGHVS and FNYEAQ. V was pared by 11 bases and J by 1 base, with 4 bases between. The CDR3 has 10 residues. The CDR3 loop reads CAGRTDTQYF. DNA for the CDR3: TGTGCCGGGCGCACAGATACGCAGTATTTT. Drawing the rest from reference TRBV7-6 and TRBJ2-3, the complete variable domain is GAGVSQSPRYKVTKRGQDVALRCDPISGHVSLYWYRQALGQGPEFLTYFNYEAQQDKSGLPNDRFSAERPEGSISTLTIQRTEQRDSAMYRCAGRTDTQYFGPGTRLTVL.

The chain joins TRBV7-2 to TRBJ1-1; the D gene is possibly TRBD1 (6 bases). V lost 5 bases, J lost 1 base, and 17 bases lay in between. The CDR3 is made up of 16 amino acids. CDR1 SGHTA and CDR2 FQGNSA come from the germline V gene. The CDR3 loop is CASSPYRESPNTEAFF. CDR3 coding DNA: TGTGCCAGCAGCCCCTACAGGGAGTCCCCGAACACTGAAGCTTTCTTT.

The chain is built from TRBV11-2 and TRBJ1-5, with D unclear. The ends were cut back, 2 bases at V and 4 bases at J, with 9 bases in the middle. The germline CDR1 and CDR2 sequences are SGHAT and FQNNGV. The CDR3 has 14 residues. CDR3 region: CASSLSMGNQPQHF. The CDR3 DNA reads TGTGCCAGCAGCTTATCGATGGGGAATCAGCCCCAGCATTTT. Using reference TRBV11-2 and TRBJ1-5 for the parts outside the CDR3, the full variable domain is EAGVAQSPRYKIIEKRQSVAFWCNPISGHATLYWYQQILGQGPKLLIQFQNNGVVDDSQLPKDRFSAERLKGVDSTLKIQPAKLEDSAVYLCASSLSMGNQPQHFGDGTRLSIL.

This clone was detected once. The CDR3 spells CAWSRWASGSSYEQYF. The DNA for the CDR3 is TGTGCCTGGAGTCGTTGGGCTAGCGGGAGTTCCTACGAGCAGTACTTC. The chain recombines TRBV30 with TRBJ2-7, with TRBD2 matching 10 bases. V lost 2 bases, J lost 1 base, and 8 bases stayed unmatched. The CDR3 totals 16 residues. CDR1 is GTSNPN and CDR2 is SVGIG in the germline V gene (reference sequence). Looking up the rest from reference TRBV30 and TRBJ2-7 gives the full variable domain: SQTIHQWPATLVQPVGSPLSLECTVEGTSNPNLYWYRQAAGRGLQLLFYSVGIGQISSEVPQNLSASRPQDRQFILSSKKLLLSDSGFYLCAWSRWASGSSYEQYFGPGTRLTVT.

This chain links TRBV6-6 with TRBJ2-7; TRBD1 matches at 11 bases. Germline values: CDR1 MNHNY, CDR2 SVGAGI (reference sequence). This CDR3 is built from 14 residues. V was pared by 5 bases and J by 5 bases, with 5 bases of the junction left unmatched. In DNA, the CDR3 is TGTGCCAGCAGTACCCGGGACAGGGGGAACGAGCAGTACTTC. Protein sequence: CASSTRDRGNEQYF.

The genes are TRBV6-6 and TRBJ2-2; D might be TRBD2 (5 bases). The germline V gene has CDR1 MNHNY and CDR2 SVGAGI (reference sequence). V lost 6 bases, J lost 2 bases, and 13 bases lay in between. The CDR3 runs 15 residues. CDR3: CASRRTGYNTGELFF. The CDR3 DNA sequence: TGTGCCAGCAGACGGACGGGGTATAACACCGGGGAGCTGTTTTTT.

The genes are TRBV6-5 and TRBJ2-7; TRBD1 matches at 12 bases. Germline values: CDR1 MNHEY, CDR2 SVGAGI. Unmatched junction bases numbered 7, after V lost 2 bases and J lost 5 bases. This CDR3 region has 16 residues. CDR3: CASSYIPGQGADEQYF. DNA of the CDR3: TGTGCCAGCAGTTACATACCGGGACAGGGGGCTGACGAGCAGTACTTC.